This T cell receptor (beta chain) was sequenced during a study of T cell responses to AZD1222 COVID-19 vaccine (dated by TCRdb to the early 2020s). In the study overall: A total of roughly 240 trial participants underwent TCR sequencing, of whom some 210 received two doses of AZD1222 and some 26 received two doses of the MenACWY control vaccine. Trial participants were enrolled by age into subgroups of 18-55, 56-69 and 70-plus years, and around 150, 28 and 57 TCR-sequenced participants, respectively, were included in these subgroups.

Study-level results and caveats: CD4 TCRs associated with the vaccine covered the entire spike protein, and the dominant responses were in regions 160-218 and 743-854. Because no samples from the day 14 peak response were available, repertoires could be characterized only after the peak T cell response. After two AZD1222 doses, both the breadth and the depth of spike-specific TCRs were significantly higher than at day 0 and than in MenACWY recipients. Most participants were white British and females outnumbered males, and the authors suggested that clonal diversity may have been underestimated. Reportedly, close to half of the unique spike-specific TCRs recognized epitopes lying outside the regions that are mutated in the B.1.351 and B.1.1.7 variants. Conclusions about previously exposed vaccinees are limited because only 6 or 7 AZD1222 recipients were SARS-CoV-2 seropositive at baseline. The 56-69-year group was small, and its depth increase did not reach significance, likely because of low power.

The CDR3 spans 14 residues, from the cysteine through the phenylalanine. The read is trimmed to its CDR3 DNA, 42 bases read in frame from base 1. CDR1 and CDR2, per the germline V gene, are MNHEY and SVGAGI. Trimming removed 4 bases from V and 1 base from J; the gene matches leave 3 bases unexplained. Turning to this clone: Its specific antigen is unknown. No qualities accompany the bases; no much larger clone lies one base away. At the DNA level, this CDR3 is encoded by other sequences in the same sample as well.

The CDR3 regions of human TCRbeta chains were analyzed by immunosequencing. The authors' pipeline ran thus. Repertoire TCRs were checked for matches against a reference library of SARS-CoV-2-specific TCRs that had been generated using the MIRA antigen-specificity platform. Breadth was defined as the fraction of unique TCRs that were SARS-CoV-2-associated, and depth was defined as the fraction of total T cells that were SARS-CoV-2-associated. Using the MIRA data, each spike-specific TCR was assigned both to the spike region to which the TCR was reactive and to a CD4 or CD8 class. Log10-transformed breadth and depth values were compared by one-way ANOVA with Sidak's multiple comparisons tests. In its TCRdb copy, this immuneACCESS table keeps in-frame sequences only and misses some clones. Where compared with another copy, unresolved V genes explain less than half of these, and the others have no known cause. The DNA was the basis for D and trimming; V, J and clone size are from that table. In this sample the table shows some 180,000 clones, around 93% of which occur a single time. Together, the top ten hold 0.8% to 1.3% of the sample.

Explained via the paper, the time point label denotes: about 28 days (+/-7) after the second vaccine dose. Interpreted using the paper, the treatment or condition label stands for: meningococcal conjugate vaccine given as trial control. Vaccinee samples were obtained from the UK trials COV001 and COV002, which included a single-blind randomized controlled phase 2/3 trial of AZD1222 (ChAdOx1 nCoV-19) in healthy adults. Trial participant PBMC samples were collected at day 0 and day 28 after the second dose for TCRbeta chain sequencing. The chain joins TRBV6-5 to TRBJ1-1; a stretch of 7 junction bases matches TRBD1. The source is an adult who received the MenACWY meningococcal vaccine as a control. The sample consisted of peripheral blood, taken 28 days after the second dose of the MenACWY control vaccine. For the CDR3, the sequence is CASSSQGGNTEAFF. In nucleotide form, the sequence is TGTGCCAGCAGTTCGCAGGGGGGGAACACTGAAGCTTTCTTT.